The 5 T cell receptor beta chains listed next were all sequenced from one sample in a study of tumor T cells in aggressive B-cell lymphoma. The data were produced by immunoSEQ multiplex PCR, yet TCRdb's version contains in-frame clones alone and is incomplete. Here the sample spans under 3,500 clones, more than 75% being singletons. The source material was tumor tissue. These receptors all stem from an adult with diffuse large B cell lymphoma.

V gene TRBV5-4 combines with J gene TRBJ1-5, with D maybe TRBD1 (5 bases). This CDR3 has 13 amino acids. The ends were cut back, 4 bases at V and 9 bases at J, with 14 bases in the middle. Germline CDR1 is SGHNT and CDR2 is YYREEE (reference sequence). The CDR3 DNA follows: TGTGCCAGCAGCAGCGGGGGGATGGCGCCCCAGCATTTT. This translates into CASSSGGMAPQHF. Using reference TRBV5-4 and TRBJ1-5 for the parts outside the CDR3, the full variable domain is ETGVTQSPTHLIKTRGQQVTLRCSSQSGHNTVSWYQQALGQGPQFIFQYYREEENGRGNFPPRFSGLQFPNYSSELNVNALELDDSALYLCASSSGGMAPQHFGDGTRLSIL.

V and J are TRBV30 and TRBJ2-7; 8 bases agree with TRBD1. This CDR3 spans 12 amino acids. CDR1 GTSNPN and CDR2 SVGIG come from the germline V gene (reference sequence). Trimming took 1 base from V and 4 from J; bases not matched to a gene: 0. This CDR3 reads CAWSGQGYEQYF. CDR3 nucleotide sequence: TGTGCCTGGAGTGGACAGGGGTACGAGCAGTACTTC.

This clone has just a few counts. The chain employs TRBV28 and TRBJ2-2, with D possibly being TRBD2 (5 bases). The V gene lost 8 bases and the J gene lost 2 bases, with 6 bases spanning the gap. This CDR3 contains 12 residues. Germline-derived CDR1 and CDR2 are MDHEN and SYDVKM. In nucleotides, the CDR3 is TGTGCCAGCGGGAGTAACACCGGGGAGCTGTTTTTT. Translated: CASGSNTGELFF.

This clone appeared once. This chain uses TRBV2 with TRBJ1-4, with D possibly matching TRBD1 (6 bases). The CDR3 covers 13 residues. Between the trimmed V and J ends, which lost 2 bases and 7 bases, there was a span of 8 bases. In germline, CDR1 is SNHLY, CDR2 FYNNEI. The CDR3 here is CASSEIRGEKLFF. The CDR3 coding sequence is TGTGCCAGCAGTGAAATCAGGGGTGAAAAACTGTTTTTT.

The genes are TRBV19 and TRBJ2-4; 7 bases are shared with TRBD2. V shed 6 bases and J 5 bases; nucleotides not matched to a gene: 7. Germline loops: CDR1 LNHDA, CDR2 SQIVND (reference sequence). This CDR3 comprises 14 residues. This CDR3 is CASRMGLNQNIQYF. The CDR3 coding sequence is TGTGCCAGTAGGATGGGACTAAACCAAAACATTCAGTACTTC.